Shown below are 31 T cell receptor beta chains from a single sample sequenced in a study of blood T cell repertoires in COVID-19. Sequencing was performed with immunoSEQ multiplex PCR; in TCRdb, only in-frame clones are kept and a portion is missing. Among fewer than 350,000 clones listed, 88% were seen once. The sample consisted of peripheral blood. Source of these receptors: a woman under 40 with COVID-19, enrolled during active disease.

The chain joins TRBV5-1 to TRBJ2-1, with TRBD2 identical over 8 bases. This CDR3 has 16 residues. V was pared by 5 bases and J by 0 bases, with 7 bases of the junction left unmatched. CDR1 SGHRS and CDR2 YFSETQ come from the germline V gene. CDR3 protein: CASRRGGGSSYNEQFF. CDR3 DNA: TGCGCCAGCAGGCGAGGCGGGGGGAGCTCCTACAATGAGCAGTTCTTC.

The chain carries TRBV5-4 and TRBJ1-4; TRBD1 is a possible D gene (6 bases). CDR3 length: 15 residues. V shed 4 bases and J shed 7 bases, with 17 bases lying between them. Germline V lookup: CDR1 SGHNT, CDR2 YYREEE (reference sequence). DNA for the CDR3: TGTGCCAGCAGCCCAGGACAGAGAAGTAGTGAAAAACTGTTTTTT. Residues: CASSPGQRSSEKLFF.

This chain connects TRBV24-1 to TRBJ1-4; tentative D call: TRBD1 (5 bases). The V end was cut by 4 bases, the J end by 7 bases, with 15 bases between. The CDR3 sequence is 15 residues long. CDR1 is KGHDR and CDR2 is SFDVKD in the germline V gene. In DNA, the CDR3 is TGTGCCACCAGTGACCCAGGGCGGGGGAGTGAAAAACTGTTTTTT. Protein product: CATSDPGRGSEKLFF.

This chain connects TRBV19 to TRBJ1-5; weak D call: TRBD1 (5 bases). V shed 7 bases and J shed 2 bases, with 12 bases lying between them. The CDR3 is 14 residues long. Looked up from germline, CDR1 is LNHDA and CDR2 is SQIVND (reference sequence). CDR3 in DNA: TGTGCCAGTAAGAGGCAGGGTCGCAATCAGCCCCAGCATTTT. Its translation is CASKRQGRNQPQHF.

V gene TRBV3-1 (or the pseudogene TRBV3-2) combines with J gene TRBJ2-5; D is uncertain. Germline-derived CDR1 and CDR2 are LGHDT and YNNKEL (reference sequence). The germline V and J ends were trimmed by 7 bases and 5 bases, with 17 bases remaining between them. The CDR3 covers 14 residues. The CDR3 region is CASTPRGLSETQYF. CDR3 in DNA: TGTGCCAGCACGCCAAGAGGTCTCAGCGAGACCCAGTACTTC.

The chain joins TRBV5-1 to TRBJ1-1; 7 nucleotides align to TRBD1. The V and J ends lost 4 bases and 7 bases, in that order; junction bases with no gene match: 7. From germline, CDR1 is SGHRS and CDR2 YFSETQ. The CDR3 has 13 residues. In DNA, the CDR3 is TGCGCCAGCAGCCCTCGACAGGGATATGAAGCTTTCTTT. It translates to CASSPRQGYEAFF. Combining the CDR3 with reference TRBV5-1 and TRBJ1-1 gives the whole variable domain KAGVTQTPRYLIKTRGQQVTLSCSPISGHRSVSWYQQTPGQGLQFLFEYFSETQRNKGNFPGRFSGRQFSNSRSEMNVSTLELGDSALYLCASSPRQGYEAFFGQGTRLTVV.

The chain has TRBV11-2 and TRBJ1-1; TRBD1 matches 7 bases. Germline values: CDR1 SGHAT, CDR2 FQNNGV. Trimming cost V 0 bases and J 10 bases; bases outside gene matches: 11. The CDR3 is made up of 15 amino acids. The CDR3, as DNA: TGTGCCAGCAGCTTAGACGACAGGGATCGGCCTAGAGCTTTCTTT. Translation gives CASSLDDRDRPRAFF.

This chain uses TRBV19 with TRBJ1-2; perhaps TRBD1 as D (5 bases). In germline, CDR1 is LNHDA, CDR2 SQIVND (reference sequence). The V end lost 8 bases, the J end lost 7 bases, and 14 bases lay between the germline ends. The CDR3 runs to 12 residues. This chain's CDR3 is CASARGERGYTF. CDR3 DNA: TGTGCCAGTGCCCGGGGGGAGCGTGGCTACACCTTC. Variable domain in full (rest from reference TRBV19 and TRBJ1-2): DGGITQSPKYLFRKEGQNVTLSCEQNLNHDAMYWYRQDPGQGLRLIYYSQIVNDFQKGDIAEGYSVSREKKESFPLTVTSAQKNPTAFYLCASARGERGYTFGSGTRLTVV.

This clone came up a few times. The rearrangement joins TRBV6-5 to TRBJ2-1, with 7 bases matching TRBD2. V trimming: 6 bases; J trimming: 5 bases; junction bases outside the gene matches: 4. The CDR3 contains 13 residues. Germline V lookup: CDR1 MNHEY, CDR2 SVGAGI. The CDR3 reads CASSRLANNEQFF. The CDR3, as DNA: TGTGCCAGCAGCAGACTAGCAAACAATGAGCAGTTCTTC.

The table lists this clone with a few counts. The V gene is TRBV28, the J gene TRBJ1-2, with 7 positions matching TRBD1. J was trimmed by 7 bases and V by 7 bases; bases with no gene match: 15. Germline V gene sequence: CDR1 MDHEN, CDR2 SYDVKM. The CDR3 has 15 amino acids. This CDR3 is CASTEGDRSIFGYTF. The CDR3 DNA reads TGTGCCAGCACCGAGGGGGACAGATCCATATTTGGCTACACCTTC.

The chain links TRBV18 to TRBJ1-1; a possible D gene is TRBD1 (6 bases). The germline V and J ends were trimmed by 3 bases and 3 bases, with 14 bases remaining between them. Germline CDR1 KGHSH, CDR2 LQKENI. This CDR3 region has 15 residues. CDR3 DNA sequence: TGTGCCAGCTCACCTTCGGCAGGGGCAGACACTGAAGCTTTCTTT. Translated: CASSPSAGADTEAFF.

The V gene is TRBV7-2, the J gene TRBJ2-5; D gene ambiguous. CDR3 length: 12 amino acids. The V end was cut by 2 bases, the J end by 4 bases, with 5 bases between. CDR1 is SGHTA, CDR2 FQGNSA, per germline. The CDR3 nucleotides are TGTGCCAGCAGCTTACGGTTAGAGACCCAGTACTTC. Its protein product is CASSLRLETQYF.

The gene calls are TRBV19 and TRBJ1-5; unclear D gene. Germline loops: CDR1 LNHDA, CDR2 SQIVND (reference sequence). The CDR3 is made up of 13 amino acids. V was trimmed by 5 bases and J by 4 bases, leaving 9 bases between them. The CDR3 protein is CASSLATNQPQHF. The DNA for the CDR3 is TGTGCCAGTAGTTTGGCAACGAATCAGCCCCAGCATTTT.

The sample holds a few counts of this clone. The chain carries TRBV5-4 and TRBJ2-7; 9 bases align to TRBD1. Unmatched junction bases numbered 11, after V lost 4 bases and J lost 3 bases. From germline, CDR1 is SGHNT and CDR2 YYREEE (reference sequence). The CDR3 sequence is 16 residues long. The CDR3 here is CASSLNRGPIVYEQYV. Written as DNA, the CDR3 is TGTGCCAGCAGCCTAAACAGGGGGCCGATCGTCTACGAGCAGTACGTC.

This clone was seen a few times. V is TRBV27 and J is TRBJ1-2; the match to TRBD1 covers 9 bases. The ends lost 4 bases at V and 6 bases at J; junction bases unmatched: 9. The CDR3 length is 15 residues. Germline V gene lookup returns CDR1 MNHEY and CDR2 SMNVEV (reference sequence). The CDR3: CASSSPGQGKDGYTF. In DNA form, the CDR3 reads TGTGCCAGCAGTTCCCCGGGACAGGGAAAAGATGGCTACACCTTC.

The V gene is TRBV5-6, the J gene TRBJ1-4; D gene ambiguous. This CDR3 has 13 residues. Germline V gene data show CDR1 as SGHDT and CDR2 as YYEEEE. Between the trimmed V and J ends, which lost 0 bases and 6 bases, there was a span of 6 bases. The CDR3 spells CASSLGRDEKLFF. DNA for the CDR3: TGTGCCAGCAGCTTGGGGAGGGATGAAAAACTGTTTTTT.

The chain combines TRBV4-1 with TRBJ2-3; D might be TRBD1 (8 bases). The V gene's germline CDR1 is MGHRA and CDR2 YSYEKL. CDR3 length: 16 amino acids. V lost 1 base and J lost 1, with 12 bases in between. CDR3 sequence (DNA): TGCGCCAGCAGCCAAGGGGGGGGACAGGGCACAGATACGCAGTATTTT. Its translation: CASSQGGGQGTDTQYF.

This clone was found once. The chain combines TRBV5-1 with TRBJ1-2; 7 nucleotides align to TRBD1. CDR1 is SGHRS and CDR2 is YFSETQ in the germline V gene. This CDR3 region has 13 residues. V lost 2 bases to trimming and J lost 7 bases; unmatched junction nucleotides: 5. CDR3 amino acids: CASSFDRVVGYTF. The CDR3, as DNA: TGCGCCAGCAGCTTCGACAGGGTCGTTGGCTACACCTTC.

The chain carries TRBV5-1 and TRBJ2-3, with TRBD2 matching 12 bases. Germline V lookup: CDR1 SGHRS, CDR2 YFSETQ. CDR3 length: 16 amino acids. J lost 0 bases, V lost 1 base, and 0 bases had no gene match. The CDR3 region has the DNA TGCGCCAGCAGCTTGCTAGCGGGGGGGAGCACAGATACGCAGTATTTT. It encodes CASSLLAGGSTDTQYF.

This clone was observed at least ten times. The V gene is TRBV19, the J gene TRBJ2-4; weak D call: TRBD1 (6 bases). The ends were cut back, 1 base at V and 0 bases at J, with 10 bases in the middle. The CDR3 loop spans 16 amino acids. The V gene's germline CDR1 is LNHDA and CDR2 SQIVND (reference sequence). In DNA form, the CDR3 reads TGTGCCAGTAGTATAGTACCGGACAGAGCCAAAAACATTCAGTACTTC. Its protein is CASSIVPDRAKNIQYF.

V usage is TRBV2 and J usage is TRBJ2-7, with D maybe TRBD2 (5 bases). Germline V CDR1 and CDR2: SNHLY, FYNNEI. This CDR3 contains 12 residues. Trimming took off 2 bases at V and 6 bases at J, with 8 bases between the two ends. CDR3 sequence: CASSESGVEQYV. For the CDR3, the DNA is TGTGCCAGCAGTGAATCCGGGGTCGAGCAGTACGTC.

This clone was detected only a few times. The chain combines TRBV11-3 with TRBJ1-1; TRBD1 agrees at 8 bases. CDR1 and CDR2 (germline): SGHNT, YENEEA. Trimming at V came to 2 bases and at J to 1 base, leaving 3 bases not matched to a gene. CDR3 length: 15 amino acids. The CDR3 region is CASSLWGTGNTEAFF. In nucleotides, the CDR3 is TGTGCCAGCAGCTTATGGGGGACAGGGAACACTGAAGCTTTCTTT.

CDR3 residues: CASTGGVNTGELFF. DNA for the CDR3: TGCGCCAGCACTGGAGGAGTTAACACCGGGGAGCTGTTTTTT. The chain links TRBV5-1 to TRBJ2-2; perhaps TRBD2 as D (5 bases). The CDR3 has 14 residues. CDR1 and CDR2 (germline): SGHRS, YFSETQ. Trimming took 6 bases from V and 2 from J, leaving 11 bases between them.

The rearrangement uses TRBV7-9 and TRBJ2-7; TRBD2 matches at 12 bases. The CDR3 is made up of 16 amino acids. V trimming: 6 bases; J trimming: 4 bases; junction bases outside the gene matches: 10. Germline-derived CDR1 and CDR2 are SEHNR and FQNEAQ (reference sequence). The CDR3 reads CASRPASSGGAYEQYV. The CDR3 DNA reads TGTGCCAGCAGGCCGGCTTCTAGCGGGGGGGCGTACGAGCAGTACGTC.

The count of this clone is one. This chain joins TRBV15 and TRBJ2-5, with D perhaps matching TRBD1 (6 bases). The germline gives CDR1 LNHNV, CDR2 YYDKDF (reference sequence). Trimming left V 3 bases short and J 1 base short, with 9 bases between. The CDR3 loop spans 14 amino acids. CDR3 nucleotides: TGTGCCACCAGCAGCCGGACAGCCCAAGAGACCCAGTACTTC. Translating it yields CATSSRTAQETQYF.

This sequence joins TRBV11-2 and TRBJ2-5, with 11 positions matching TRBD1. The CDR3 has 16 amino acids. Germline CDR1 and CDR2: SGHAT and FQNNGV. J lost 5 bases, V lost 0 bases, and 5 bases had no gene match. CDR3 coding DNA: TGTGCCAGCAGCTTAGACTGGACAGGGGGCTTGGAGACCCAGTACTTC. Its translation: CASSLDWTGGLETQYF.

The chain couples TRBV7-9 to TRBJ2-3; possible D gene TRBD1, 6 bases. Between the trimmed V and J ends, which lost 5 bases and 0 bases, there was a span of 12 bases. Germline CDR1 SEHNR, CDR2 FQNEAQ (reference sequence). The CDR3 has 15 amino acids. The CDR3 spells CASSQGMTSTDTQYF. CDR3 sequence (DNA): TGTGCCAGCAGCCAGGGGATGACTAGCACAGATACGCAGTATTTT.

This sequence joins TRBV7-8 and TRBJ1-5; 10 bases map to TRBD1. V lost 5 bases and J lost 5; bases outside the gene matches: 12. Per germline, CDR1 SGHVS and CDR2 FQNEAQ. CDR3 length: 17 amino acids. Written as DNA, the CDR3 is TGTGCCAGCAGCCCGAACTCCGGGACAGGGGTGGATCAGCCCCAGCATTTT. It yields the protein CASSPNSGTGVDQPQHF.

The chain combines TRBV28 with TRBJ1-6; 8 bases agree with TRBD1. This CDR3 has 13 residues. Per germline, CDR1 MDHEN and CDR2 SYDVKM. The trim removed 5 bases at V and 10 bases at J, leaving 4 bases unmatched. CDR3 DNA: TGTGCCAGCAGTCCGACAGGGGTGTCACCCCTCCACTTT. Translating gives CASSPTGVSPLHF.

CDR3 sequence reads: CAISEQGHYGYTF. CDR3 sequence (DNA): TGTGCCATCAGTGAACAGGGACACTATGGCTACACCTTC. The chain carries TRBV10-3 and TRBJ1-2; perhaps TRBD1 as D (6 bases). The germline V gene has CDR1 ENHRY and CDR2 SYGVKD. Between the trimmed V and J ends, which lost 3 bases and 3 bases, there was a span of 8 bases. The CDR3 has 13 residues.

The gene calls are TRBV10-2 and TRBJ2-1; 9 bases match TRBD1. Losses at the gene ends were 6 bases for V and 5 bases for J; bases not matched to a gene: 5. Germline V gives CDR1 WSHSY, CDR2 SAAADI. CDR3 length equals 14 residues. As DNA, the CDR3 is TGCGCCAGCAGGCCGGGACAGGGCGACAATGAGCAGTTCTTC. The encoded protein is CASRPGQGDNEQFF.